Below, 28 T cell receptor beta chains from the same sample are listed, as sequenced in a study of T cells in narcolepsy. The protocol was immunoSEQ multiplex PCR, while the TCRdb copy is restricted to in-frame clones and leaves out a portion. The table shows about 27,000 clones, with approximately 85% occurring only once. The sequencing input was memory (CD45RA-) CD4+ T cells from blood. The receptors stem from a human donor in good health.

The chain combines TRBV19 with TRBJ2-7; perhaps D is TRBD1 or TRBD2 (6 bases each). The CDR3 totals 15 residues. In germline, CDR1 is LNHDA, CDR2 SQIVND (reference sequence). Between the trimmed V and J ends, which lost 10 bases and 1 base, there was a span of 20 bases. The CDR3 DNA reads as TGTGCCACCCGAATGGGGGGCGTCATGTCCTACGAGCAGTACTTC. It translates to CATRMGGVMSYEQYF.

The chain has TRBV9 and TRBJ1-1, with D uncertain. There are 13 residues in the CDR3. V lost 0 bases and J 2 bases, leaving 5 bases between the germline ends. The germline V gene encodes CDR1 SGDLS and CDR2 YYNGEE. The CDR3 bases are TGTGCCAGCAGCGTAGGGGCTAACACTGAAGCTTTCTTT. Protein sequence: CASSVGANTEAFF.

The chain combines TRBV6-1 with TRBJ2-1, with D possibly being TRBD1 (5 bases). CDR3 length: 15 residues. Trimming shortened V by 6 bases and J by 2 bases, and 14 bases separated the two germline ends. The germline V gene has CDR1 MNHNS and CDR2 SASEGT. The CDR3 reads CASRDRTPAYNEQFF. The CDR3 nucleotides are TGTGCCAGCAGAGATCGGACACCCGCCTACAATGAGCAGTTCTTC.

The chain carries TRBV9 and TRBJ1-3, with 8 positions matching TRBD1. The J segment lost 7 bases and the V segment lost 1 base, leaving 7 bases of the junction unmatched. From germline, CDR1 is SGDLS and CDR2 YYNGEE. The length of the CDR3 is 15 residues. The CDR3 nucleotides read TGTGCCAGCAGCGTACAGGGGGCGGCGGGCAACACCATATATTTT. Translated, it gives CASSVQGAAGNTIYF.

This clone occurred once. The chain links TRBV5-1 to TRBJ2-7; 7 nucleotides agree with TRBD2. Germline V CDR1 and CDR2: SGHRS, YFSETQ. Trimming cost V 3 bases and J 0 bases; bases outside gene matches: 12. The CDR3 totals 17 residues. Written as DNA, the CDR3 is TGCGCCAGCAGCTCGATCCCGGCCGGGACTACCTCCTACGAGCAGTACTTC. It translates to CASSSIPAGTTSYEQYF.

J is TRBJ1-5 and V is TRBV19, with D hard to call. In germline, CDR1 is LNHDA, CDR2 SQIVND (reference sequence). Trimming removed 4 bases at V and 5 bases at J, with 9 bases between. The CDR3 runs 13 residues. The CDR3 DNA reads TGTGCCAGTAGTACTGACCGATATCAGCCCCAGCATTTT. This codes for CASSTDRYQPQHF.

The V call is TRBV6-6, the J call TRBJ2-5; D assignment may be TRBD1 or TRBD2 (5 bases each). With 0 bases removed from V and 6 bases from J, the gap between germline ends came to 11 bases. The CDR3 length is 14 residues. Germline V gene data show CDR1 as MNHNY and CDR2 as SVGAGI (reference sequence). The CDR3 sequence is CASSYSRGRKTQYF. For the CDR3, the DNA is TGTGCCAGCAGTTACTCGAGGGGTCGGAAGACCCAGTACTTC.

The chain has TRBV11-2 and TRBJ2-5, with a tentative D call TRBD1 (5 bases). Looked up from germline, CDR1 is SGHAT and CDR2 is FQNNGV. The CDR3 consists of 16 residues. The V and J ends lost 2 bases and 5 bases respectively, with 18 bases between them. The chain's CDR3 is CASSLQGQVLGETQYF. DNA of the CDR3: TGTGCCAGCAGCTTACAGGGCCAGGTGCTCGGGGAGACCCAGTACTTC.

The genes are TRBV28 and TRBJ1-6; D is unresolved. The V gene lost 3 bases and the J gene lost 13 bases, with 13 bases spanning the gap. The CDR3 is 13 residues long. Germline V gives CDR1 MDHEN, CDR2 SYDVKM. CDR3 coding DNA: TGTGCCAGCAGTTTTGAAGATCCCAGGCCCCTCCACTTT. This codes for CASSFEDPRPLHF.

The CDR3 reads CASSPRTDSNQPQYF. The DNA of the CDR3 is TGTGCCAGCAGCCCCCGGACAGACTCGAATCAGCCCCAGTATTTT. The chain links TRBV7-8 to TRBJ1-5; perhaps TRBD1 as D (6 bases). The J call is doubtful: the DNA matches TRBJ2-3 better. The germline gives CDR1 SGHVS, CDR2 FQNEAQ. The CDR3 consists of 15 residues.

The CDR3 DNA reads TGTGCCAGCAGTGAAACCCCGGACACCTACGAGCAGTACTTC. This codes for CASSETPDTYEQYF. The V gene is TRBV6-5, the J gene TRBJ2-7; a weak D match, TRBD1 (5 bases). Trimming removed 5 bases at V and 2 bases at J, with 13 bases between. This CDR3 region has 14 residues. Germline V gene data show CDR1 as MNHEY and CDR2 as SVGAGI.

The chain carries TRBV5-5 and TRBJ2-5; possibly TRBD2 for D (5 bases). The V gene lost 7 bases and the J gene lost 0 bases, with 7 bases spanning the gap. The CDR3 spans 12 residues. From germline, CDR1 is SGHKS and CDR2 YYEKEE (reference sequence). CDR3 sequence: CASSGYQETQYF. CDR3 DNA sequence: TGTGCCAGCTCGGGGTACCAAGAGACCCAGTACTTC.

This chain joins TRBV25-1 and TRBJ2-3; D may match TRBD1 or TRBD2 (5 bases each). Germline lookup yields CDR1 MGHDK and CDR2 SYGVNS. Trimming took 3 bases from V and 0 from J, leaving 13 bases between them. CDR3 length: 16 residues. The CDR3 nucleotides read TGTGCCAGCAGTGATCCGGGCCGGGGCAGCACAGATACGCAGTATTTT. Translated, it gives CASSDPGRGSTDTQYF.

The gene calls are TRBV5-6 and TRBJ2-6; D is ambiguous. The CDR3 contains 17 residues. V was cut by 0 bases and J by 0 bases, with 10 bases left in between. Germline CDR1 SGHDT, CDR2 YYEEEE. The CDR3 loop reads CASSLVGVPSGANVLTF. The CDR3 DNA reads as TGTGCCAGCAGCTTGGTTGGCGTGCCCTCTGGGGCCAACGTCCTGACTTTC.

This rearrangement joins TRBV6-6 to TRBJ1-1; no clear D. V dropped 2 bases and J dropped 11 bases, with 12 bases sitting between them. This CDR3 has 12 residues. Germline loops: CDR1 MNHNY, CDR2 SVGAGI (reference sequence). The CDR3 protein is CASSYAREAAFF. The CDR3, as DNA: TGTGCCAGCAGTTACGCTAGGGAGGCGGCTTTCTTT.

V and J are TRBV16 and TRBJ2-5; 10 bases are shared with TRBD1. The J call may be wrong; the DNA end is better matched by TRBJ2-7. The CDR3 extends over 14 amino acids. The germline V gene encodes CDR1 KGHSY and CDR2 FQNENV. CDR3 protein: CASRRQGAKYEQYF. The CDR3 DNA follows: TGTGCCAGCAGACGACAGGGGGCGAAGTACGAGCAGTACTTC.

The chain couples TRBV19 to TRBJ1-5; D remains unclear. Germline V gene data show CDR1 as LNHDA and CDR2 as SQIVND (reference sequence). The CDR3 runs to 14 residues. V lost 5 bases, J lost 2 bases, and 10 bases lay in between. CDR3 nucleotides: TGTGCCAGTAGTTTTGGTTTCCGCAATCAGCCCCAGCATTTT. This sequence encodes CASSFGFRNQPQHF.

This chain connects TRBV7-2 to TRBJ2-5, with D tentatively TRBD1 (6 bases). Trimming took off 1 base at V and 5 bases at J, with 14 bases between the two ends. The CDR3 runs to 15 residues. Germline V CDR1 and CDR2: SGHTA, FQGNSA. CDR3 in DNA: TGTGCCAGCAGCTTAGTATCCAGGGGCGGGGAGACCCAGTACTTC. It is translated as CASSLVSRGGETQYF.

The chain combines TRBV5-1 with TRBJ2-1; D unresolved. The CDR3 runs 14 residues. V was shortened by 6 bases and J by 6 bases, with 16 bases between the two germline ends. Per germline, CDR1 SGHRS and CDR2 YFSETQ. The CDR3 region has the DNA TGCGCCAGCAATAGGATCCCCCCTCTCAATGAGCAGTTCTTC. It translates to CASNRIPPLNEQFF. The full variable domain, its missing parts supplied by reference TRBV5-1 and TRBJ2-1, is KAGVTQTPRYLIKTRGQQVTLSCSPISGHRSVSWYQQTPGQGLQFLFEYFSETQRNKGNFPGRFSGRQFSNSRSEMNVSTLELGDSALYLCASNRIPPLNEQFFGPGTRLTVL.

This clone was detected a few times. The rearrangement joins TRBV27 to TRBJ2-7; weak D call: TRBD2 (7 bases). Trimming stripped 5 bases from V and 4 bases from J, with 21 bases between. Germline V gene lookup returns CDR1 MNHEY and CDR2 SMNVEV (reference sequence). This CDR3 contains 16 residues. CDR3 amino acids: CASSSPMRGGAYEQYF. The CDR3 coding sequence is TGTGCCAGCAGTAGCCCGATGAGGGGGGGGGCATACGAGCAGTACTTC.

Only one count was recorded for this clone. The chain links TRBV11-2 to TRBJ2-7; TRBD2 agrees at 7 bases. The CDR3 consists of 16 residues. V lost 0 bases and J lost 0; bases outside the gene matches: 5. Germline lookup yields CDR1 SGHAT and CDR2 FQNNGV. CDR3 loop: CASSLDPGRSSYEQYF. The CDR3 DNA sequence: TGTGCCAGCAGCTTAGATCCCGGGAGGAGCTCCTACGAGCAGTACTTC. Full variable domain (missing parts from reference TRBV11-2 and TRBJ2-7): EAGVAQSPRYKIIEKRQSVAFWCNPISGHATLYWYQQILGQGPKLLIQFQNNGVVDDSQLPKDRFSAERLKGVDSTLKIQPAKLEDSAVYLCASSLDPGRSSYEQYFGPGTRLTVT.

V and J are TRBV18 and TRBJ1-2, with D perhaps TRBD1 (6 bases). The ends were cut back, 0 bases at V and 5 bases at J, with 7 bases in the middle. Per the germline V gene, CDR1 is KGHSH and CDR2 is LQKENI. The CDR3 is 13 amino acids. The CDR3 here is CASSPPTGYGYTF. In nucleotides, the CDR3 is TGTGCCAGCTCACCACCAACAGGGTATGGCTACACCTTC.

The DNA of the CDR3 is TGTGCCAGCAGCTTAAGCGGGCGAGATAATGAAAAACTGTTTTTT. Translating gives CASSLSGRDNEKLFF. The chain couples TRBV7-9 to TRBJ1-4, with D unclear. From germline, CDR1 is SEHNR and CDR2 FQNEAQ (reference sequence). This CDR3 region has 15 residues. V was trimmed by 2 bases and J by 4 bases, leaving 11 bases between them.

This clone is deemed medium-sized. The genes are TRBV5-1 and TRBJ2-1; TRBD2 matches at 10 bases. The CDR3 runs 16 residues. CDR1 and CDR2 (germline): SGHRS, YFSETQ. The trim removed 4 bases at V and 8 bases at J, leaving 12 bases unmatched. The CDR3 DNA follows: TGCGCCAGCAGCCGCCTAAAGCGGGAGGGTGTCGATGAGCAGTTCTTC. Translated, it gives CASSRLKREGVDEQFF.

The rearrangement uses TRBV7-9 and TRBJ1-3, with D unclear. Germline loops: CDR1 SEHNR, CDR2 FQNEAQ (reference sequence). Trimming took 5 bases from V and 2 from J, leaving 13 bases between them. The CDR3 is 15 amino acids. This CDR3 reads CASSTLLSAGNTIYF. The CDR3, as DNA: TGTGCCAGCAGCACTTTGCTGAGTGCTGGAAACACCATATATTTT.

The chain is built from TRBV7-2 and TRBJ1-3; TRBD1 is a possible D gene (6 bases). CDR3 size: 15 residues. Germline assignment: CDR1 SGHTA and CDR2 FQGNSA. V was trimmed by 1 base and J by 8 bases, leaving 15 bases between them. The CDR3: CASSLGGGGLHTIYF. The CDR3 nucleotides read TGTGCCAGCAGCTTAGGAGGGGGGGGGCTGCACACCATATATTTT.

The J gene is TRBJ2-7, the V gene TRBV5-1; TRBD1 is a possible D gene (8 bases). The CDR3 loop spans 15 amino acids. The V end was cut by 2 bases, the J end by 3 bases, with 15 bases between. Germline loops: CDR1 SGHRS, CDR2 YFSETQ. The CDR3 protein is CASSFQRDRSYEQYF. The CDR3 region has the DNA TGCGCCAGCAGCTTTCAGCGGGACAGGAGCTACGAGCAGTACTTC. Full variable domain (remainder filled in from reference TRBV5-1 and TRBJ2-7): KAGVTQTPRYLIKTRGQQVTLSCSPISGHRSVSWYQQTPGQGLQFLFEYFSETQRNKGNFPGRFSGRQFSNSRSEMNVSTLELGDSALYLCASSFQRDRSYEQYFGPGTRLTVT.

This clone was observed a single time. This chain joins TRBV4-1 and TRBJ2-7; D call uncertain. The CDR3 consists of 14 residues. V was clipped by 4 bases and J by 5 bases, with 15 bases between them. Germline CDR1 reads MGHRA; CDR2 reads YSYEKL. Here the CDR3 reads CASSLSGPPDEQYF. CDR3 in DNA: TGCGCCAGCAGCCTATCTGGCCCTCCGGACGAGCAGTACTTC.